This T cell receptor beta chain was recovered during a study of Graves' ophthalmopathy and Graves' hyperthyroidism. Overall study context: Hyperthyroidism showing no ophthalmopathy within 18 months of follow-up was stable. Study-wide findings and caveats: Most expanded clonotypes in thyroid above 0.001 frequency also showed up in blood.

About this clonotype itself: Antigen unknown.

For repertoire sequencing, the TCR beta CDR3 regions were amplified from RNA transcripts. RT-PCR with HTBI primers came first, then second-round multiplex PCR. TCRdb re-called the multiplex PCR reads through MiXCR, storing one row per CDR3 protein. The table lists over a million distinct CDR3 sequences, about two fifths of them singletons. Deletions cut 6 bases from V and 1 base from J, with 15 bases between. The CDR3 covers 15 residues. Sequencing was performed on peripheral blood or thyroid tissue (not recorded which). The sequence came from an adult man with Graves' hyperthyroidism. This chain connects TRBV12-3 or TRBV12-4 to TRBJ2-5; the D call may be TRBD1 or TRBD2 (5 bases each). CDR3 sequence (DNA): TGTGCCAGCAGCCTCCCCCGGGACCCCCAAGAGACCCAGTACTTC. This codes for CASSLPRDPQETQYF.